The next 17 T cell receptor beta chains were all read from a single sample in a study of T cell responses to AZD1222 COVID-19 vaccine. Measured with immunoSEQ multiplex PCR; TCRdb has only the in-frame clones, and not every one. Among about 160,000 clones listed, 88% were seen once. The material was peripheral blood, obtained 28 days after the second AZD1222 dose. Source of these receptors: an adult who received the AZD1222 COVID-19 vaccine.

This clone was seen only once. The V and J genes are TRBV6-1 and TRBJ2-7, with a possible D match to TRBD1 (6 bases). Germline values: CDR1 MNHNS, CDR2 SASEGT. Trimming pared 3 bases from V and 0 bases from J, leaving 9 bases between. CDR3 length: 14 residues. Written as DNA, the CDR3 is TGTGCCAGCAGTGATCAGGGGTTCTCCTACGAGCAGTACTTC. Protein product: CASSDQGFSYEQYF.

The chain recombines TRBV5-1 with TRBJ1-3; D not resolved. The CDR3 length is 13 residues. V was clipped by 4 bases and J by 7 bases, with 12 bases between them. Looked up from germline, CDR1 is SGHRS and CDR2 is YFSETQ. CDR3 sequence: CASSPTVGNTIYF. For the CDR3, the DNA is TGCGCCAGCAGCCCGACGGTGGGGAACACCATATATTTT.

The rearrangement joins TRBV9 to TRBJ2-2, with no clear D. CDR1 SGDLS and CDR2 YYNGEE come from the germline V gene. Trimming stripped 7 bases from V and 8 bases from J, with 15 bases between. CDR3 length equals 13 residues. Written as DNA, the CDR3 is TGTGCCAGCGCGGTCATGACGGCGGGGGAGCTGTTTTTT. Protein sequence: CASAVMTAGELFF.

The chain uses TRBV28 and TRBJ1-6; no clear D gene. Trimming took off 6 bases at V and 6 bases at J, with 12 bases between the two ends. This CDR3 comprises 14 residues. Germline loops: CDR1 MDHEN, CDR2 SYDVKM. Here the CDR3 reads CASRLGDLNSPLHF. The CDR3 nucleotides read TGTGCCAGCAGGCTAGGAGACCTTAATTCACCCCTCCACTTT.

In its sample, this clone was seen once. The gene calls are TRBV27 and TRBJ2-7; 8 bases fit TRBD2. V was pared by 5 bases and J by 3 bases, with 6 bases of the junction left unmatched. The CDR3 runs 14 residues. The germline CDR1 and CDR2 sequences are MNHEY and SMNVEV (reference sequence). The CDR3 is CASSTSGGIYEQYF. The CDR3 DNA reads as TGTGCCAGCAGTACAAGCGGGGGTATCTACGAGCAGTACTTC.

J is TRBJ2-1 and V is TRBV12-3 or TRBV12-4; no clear D gene. The CDR3 sequence is 11 residues long. Trimming removed 5 bases at V and 10 bases at J, with 9 bases between. The CDR3 DNA reads TGTGCCAGCAGTGGGTACATGGAGCAGTTCTTC. Translating it yields CASSGYMEQFF.

This clone was counted between two and nine times. V is TRBV30 and J is TRBJ1-2; D gene unclear. CDR1 GTSNPN and CDR2 SVGIG come from the germline V gene (reference sequence). Trimming removed 0 bases from V and 6 bases from J, with 5 bases in between. This CDR3 is built from 11 residues. CDR3 loop: CAWSVQNGYTF. The CDR3 DNA is TGTGCCTGGAGTGTACAGAATGGCTACACCTTC.

J is TRBJ2-5 and V is TRBV11-2, with D perhaps matching TRBD1 (6 bases). The CDR3 is 13 amino acids. V gave up 1 base and J gave up 3 bases, with 6 bases separating them. Germline-derived CDR1 and CDR2 are SGHAT and FQNNGV. The CDR3 region is CASSLGQEETQYF. The CDR3 DNA follows: TGTGCCAGCAGCTTAGGACAGGAAGAGACCCAGTACTTC.

The rearrangement links TRBV5-8 to TRBJ1-1, with D tentatively TRBD1 (5 bases). The germline V and J ends were trimmed by 7 bases and 1 base, with 14 bases remaining between them. CDR1 is SGHTS and CDR2 is YDEGEE in the germline V gene. The CDR3 runs to 14 residues. The CDR3 loop reads CASLTESWNTEAFF. In DNA form, the CDR3 reads TGTGCCAGCCTGACAGAGTCCTGGAACACTGAAGCTTTCTTT.

The J gene is TRBJ1-6, the V gene TRBV7-2; D gene unclear. This CDR3 has 15 residues. Germline CDR1 SGHTA, CDR2 FQGNSA. Trimming stripped 2 bases from V and 5 bases from J, with 10 bases between. In nucleotides, the CDR3 is TGTGCCAGCAGCTTACAGAGAGCTGATAATTCACCCCTCCACTTT. This translates into CASSLQRADNSPLHF. Using reference TRBV7-2 and TRBJ1-6 for the parts outside the CDR3, the full variable domain is GAGVSQSPSNKVTEKGKDVELRCDPISGHTALYWYRQSLGQGLEFLIYFQGNSAPDKSGLPSDRFSAERTGGSVSTLTIQRTQQEDSAVYLCASSLQRADNSPLHFGNGTRLTVT.

On this clone itself: One end of the junction fails to match germline, which may point to a read error. The chain couples TRBV13 to TRBJ2-7; perhaps TRBD2 as D (5 bases). The CDR3 consists of 14 residues. CDR1 and CDR2 (germline): PRHDT, FYEKMQ (reference sequence). The chain's CDR3 is CASSLGLESYEQYF. DNA for the CDR3: TGTGCCAGCAGCCTAGGACTGGAGAGCTACGAGCAGTACTTC.

The V and J genes are TRBV5-1 and TRBJ2-2; D gene ambiguous. This CDR3 is built from 12 residues. Germline values: CDR1 SGHRS, CDR2 YFSETQ. Between the trimmed V and J ends, which lost 3 bases and 3 bases, there was a span of 3 bases. CDR3 sequence: CASSSYTGELFF. The CDR3 DNA is TGCGCCAGCAGCTCCTACACCGGGGAGCTGTTTTTT.

CDR3 sequence: CASSRPGEKLFF. CDR3 sequence (DNA): TGTGCCAGCAGCCGACCCGGTGAAAAACTGTTTTTT. The chain recombines TRBV3-1 (or the pseudogene TRBV3-2) with TRBJ1-4; D unresolved. This CDR3 is built from 12 residues. CDR1 is LGHDT and CDR2 is YNNKEL in the germline V gene (reference sequence). With 4 bases removed from V and 7 bases from J, the gap between germline ends came to 7 bases.

The chain combines TRBV11-3 with TRBJ1-1, with a tentative D call TRBD1 (5 bases). V lost 0 bases to trimming and J lost 4 bases, with 12 bases between them. CDR3 size: 15 residues. CDR1 is SGHNT and CDR2 is YENEEA in the germline V gene. CDR3 bases: TGTGCCAGCAGCTTAGATGGCGGGGCGGGCACTGAAGCTTTCTTT. Translated: CASSLDGGAGTEAFF. Filled out from reference TRBV11-3 and TRBJ1-1, the complete variable domain reads EAGVVQSPRYKIIEKKQPVAFWCNPISGHNTLYWYLQNLGQGPELLIRYENEEAVDDSQLPKDRFSAERLKGVDSTLKIQPAELGDSAVYLCASSLDGGAGTEAFFGQGTRLTVV.

The rearrangement joins TRBV12-3 or TRBV12-4 to TRBJ2-5; D uncertain. Trimming pared 6 bases from V and 5 bases from J, leaving 7 bases between. This CDR3 comprises 11 residues. CDR3 bases: TGTGCCAGCAGACTCGAGGAGACCCAGTACTTC. Translating gives CASRLEETQYF.

The DNA of the CDR3 is TGTGCCTGGGGGGTCGGGACTGAAGCTTTCTTT. It is translated as CAWGVGTEAFF. The chain uses TRBV30 and TRBJ1-1; the D is unclear. Germline V lookup: CDR1 GTSNPN, CDR2 SVGIG (reference sequence). Trimming pared 5 bases from V and 5 bases from J, leaving 9 bases between. The CDR3 length is 11 residues.

The genes are TRBV19 and TRBJ2-3, with TRBD1 as a possible D gene (6 bases). V dropped 9 bases and J dropped 3 bases, with 19 bases sitting between them. From germline, CDR1 is LNHDA and CDR2 SQIVND (reference sequence). The CDR3 is 15 amino acids. The CDR3 DNA sequence: TGTGCCAGCGGCCCTCTGACAGGAGGAACAGATACGCAGTATTTT. As protein: CASGPLTGGTDTQYF.